The clone carrying this T cell receptor (beta chain) came up a few times. Antigen: not known. The sample belongs to a study of identical twins. Study-wide findings and caveats: The study found that models underestimated out-of-frame TCR alpha sharing in monozygotic twins. The more abundant beta clonotypes in cord blood had fewer insertions, and memory repertoires did not show this. Weaker excess twin sharing was seen among beta out-of-frame sequences.

Healthy Caucasians provided all donations. The CDR3 loop spans 13 amino acids. Germline-derived CDR1 and CDR2 are DFQATT and SNEGSKA (reference sequence). V gave up 3 bases and J gave up 5 bases, with 10 bases separating them. MiXCR was run by TCRdb on the 5' RACE reads, yielding one entry per CDR3 protein. Of around 340,000 distinct CDR3 sequences detected, roughly 10% appear once; the ten largest clones hold approximately 9.3%. This rearrangement joins TRBV20-1 to TRBJ1-4; no clear D. This clonotype originated in a woman between 45 and 60 years old in good health. The sample consisted of naive T cells sorted from blood. As DNA, the CDR3 is TGCAGTGCTAGTATAGCCCTAAATGAAAAACTGTTTTTT. Translation: CSASIALNEKLFF.